Reported below is one T cell receptor (beta chain). The antigen remains unidentified. This sample was included in a study of cytomegalovirus exposure and HLA in healthy donors. Whole-study results and caveats: It was around 160 TCR beta chains that were listed as cytomegalovirus-associated.

This CDR3 is built from 14 residues. Germline V lookup: CDR1 SGHVS, CDR2 FQNEAQ. Trimming removed 5 bases from V and 4 bases from J; junction bases left unmatched: 5. The method was immunoSEQ multiplex PCR; TCRdb's version includes in-frame clones alone and lacks a portion of them. The sample has about 300,000 clones, 88% seen once. The sequenced sample consisted of PBMCs. This chain uses TRBV7-8 with TRBJ2-7; 10 positions match TRBD1. The sequence was obtained from a woman aged 18-29 years in good health and CMV-seronegative. The CDR3: CASSHRDRGYEQYF. The CDR3 coding sequence is TGTGCCAGCAGCCACCGGGACAGGGGATACGAGCAGTACTTC.